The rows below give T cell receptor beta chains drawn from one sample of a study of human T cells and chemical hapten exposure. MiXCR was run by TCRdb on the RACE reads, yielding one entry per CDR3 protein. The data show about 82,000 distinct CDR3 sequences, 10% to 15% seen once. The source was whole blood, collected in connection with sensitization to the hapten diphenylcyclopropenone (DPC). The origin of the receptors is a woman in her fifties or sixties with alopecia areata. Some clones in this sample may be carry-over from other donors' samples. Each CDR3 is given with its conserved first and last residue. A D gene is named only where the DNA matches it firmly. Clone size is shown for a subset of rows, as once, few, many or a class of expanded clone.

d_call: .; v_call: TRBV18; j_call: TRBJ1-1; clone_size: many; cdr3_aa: CASSATENTEAFF; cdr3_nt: TGTGCCAGCTCCGCGACAGAGAACACTGAAGCTTTCTTT
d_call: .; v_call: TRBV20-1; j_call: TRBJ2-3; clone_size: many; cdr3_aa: CSARDPRHTDTQYF; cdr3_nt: TGCAGTGCTAGAGATCCAAGGCACACAGATACGCAGTATTTT
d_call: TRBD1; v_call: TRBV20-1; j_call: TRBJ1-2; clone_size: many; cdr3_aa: CSARRDREWQGYTF; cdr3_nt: TGCAGTGCTAGACGGGACAGGGAATGGCAGGGCTACACCTTC
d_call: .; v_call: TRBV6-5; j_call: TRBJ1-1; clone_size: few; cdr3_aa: CASSYGQNTEAFF; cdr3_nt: TGTGCCAGCAGTTACGGGCAGAACACTGAAGCTTTCTTT
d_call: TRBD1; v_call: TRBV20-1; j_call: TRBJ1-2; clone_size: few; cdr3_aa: CVPDRGANYGYTF; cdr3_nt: TGCGTACCCGACAGGGGAGCTAACTATGGCTACACCTTC
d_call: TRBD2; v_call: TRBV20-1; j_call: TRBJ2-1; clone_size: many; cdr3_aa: CSARRTRGRAFDEQFF; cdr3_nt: TGCAGTGCTAGACGCACCCGCGGGAGGGCCTTCGATGAGCAGTTCTTC
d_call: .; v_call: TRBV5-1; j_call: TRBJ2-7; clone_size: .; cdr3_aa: CASSLSGGNYEQYF; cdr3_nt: TGCGCCAGCAGCTTGTCAGGGGGGAACTACGAGCAGTACTTC
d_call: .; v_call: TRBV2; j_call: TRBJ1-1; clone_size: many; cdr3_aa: CASSELLNTEAFF; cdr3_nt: TGTGCCAGCAGTGAACTCCTGAACACTGAAGCTTTCTTT
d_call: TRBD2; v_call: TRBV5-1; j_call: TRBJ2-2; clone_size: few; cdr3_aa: CASSTFTSGSVGELFF; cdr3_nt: TGCGCCAGCAGCACGTTTACTAGCGGGAGCGTCGGGGAGCTGTTTTTT
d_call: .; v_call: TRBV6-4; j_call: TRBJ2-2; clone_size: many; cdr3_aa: CASSDGQFNTGELFF; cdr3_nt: TGTGCCAGCAGTGACGGACAGTTCAACACCGGGGAGCTGTTTTTT
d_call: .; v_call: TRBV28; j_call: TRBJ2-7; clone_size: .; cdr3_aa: CASSSVRQVQSEQYF; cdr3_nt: TGTGCCAGCAGTTCGGTCCGACAGGTGCAATCCGAGCAGTACTTC
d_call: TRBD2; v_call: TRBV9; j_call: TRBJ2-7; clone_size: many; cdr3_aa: CASSVVREADYEQYF; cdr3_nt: TGTGCCAGCAGCGTAGTTCGGGAGGCAGACTACGAGCAGTACTTC
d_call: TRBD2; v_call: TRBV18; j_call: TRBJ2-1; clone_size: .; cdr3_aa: CASSPTSGDNEQFF; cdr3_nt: TGTGCCAGCTCACCGACTAGCGGGGACAATGAGCAGTTCTTC
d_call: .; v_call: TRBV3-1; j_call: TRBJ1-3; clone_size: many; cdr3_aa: CASSQQYSGNTIYF; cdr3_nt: TGTGCCAGCAGCCAACAGTACTCTGGAAACACCATATATTTT
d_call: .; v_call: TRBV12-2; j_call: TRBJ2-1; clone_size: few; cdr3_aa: CASRLVGTGPYNEQFF; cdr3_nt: TGTGCAAGTCGCTTAGTGGGGACAGGACCATACAATGAGCAGTTCTTC
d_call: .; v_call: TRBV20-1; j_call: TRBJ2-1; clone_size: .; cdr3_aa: CSAFEGGRIKLF; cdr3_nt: TGCAGTGCGTTTGAGGGGGGCCGTATAAAGCTCTTC
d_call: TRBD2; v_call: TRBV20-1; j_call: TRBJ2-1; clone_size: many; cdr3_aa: CSADPGTSGSRWNEQFF; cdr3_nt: TGCAGTGCTGACCCCGGGACTAGCGGGAGCAGATGGAATGAGCAGTTCTTC
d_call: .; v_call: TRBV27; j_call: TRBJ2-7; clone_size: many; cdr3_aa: CASGGGGFWEQYF; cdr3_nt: TGTGCCAGCGGAGGGGGCGGATTCTGGGAGCAGTACTTC
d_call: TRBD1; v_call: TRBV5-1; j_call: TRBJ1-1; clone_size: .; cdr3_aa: CASSFRTGGANSEAFF; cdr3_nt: TGCGCCAGCAGCTTCAGGACAGGGGGAGCTAACTCTGAAGCTTTCTTT
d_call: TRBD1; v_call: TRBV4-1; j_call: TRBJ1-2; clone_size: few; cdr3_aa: CASSQGPTGPYGYTF; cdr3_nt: TGCGCCAGCAGCCAAGGGCCGACAGGGCCTTATGGCTACACCTTC
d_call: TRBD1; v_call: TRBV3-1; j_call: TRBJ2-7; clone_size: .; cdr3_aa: CASSQAGTGAYEQYF; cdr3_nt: TGTGCCAGCAGCCAAGCCGGGACAGGGGCCTACGAGCAGTACTTC
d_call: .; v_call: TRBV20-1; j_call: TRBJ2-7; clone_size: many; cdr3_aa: CSARLRPEQYF; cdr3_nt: TGCAGTGCTAGGTTACGGCCCGAGCAGTACTTC
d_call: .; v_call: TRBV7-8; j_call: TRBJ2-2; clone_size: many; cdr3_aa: CASSLVGTDSANTGELFF; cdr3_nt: TGTGCCAGCAGCTTAGTAGGGACGGATAGCGCGAACACCGGGGAGCTGTTTTTT
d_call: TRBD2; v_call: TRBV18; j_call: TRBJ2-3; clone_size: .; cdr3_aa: CASSPLRTSGDTQYF; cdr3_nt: TGTGCCAGCTCACCACTAAGGACTAGCGGGGATACGCAGTATTTT
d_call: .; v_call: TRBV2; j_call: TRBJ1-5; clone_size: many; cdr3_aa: CASTDQVGVNQPQHF; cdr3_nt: TGTGCCAGCACCGACCAGGTAGGAGTTAATCAGCCCCAGCATTTT
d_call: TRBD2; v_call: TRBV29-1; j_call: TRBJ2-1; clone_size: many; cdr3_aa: CSVAAGGYNEQFF; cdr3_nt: TGCAGCGTCGCAGCGGGAGGCTACAATGAGCAGTTCTTC
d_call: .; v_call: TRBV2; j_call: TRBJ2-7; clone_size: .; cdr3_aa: CASSELRYF; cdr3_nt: TGTGCCAGCAGTGAACTTAGGTACTTC
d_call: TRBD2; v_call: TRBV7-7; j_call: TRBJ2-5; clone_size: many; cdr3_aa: CASSPSLAGETQYF; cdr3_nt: TGTGCCAGCAGCCCATCCCTAGCGGGAGAGACCCAGTACTTC
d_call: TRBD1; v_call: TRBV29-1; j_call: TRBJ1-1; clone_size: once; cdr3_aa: CSVSRTGVNTEAFF; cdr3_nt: TGCAGCGTTTCCCGGACAGGTGTGAACACTGAAGCTTTCTTT
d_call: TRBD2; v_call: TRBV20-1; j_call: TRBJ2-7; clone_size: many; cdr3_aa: CSAIKGTSGVYEQYF; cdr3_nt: TGCAGTGCCATCAAAGGGACTAGCGGGGTGTACGAGCAGTACTTC
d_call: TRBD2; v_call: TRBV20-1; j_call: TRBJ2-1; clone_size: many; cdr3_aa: CSAEAGLSQREQFF; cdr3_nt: TGCAGTGCTGAAGCGGGACTCAGCCAACGTGAGCAGTTCTTC
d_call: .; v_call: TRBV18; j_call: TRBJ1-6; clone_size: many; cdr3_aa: CASSPRRSSYNSPLHF; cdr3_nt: TGTGCCAGCTCACCAAGGAGGAGCTCCTATAATTCACCCCTCCACTTT
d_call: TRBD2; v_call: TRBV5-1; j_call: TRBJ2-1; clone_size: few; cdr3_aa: CASSPEVLASNEQFF; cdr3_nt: TGCGCCAGCAGCCCCGAGGTACTAGCGAGCAATGAGCAGTTCTTC
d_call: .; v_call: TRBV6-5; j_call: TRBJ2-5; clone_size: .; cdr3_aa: CASSPNMVQETQYF; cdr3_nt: TGTGCCAGCAGCCCCAACATGGTCCAAGAGACCCAGTACTTC
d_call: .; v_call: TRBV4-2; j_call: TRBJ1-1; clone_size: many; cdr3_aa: CASSQDLRGTEAFF; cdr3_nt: TGTGCCAGCAGCCAAGATCTCCGAGGGACTGAAGCTTTCTTT
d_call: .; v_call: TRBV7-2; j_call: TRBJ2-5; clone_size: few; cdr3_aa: CASSLVSRLGPETQYF; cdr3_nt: TGTGCCAGCAGCTTAGTCTCGAGGCTGGGCCCGGAGACCCAGTACTTC
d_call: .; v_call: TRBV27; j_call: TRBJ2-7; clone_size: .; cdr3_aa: CASSLRGDYEQYF; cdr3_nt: TGTGCCAGCAGTTTACGCGGGGACTACGAGCAGTACTTC
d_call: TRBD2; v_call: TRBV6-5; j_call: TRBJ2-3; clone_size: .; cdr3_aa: CASSTTSGPADTQYF; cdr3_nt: TGTGCCAGCAGCACGACTAGCGGTCCGGCAGATACGCAGTATTTT
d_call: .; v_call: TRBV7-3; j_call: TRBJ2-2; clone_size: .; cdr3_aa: CASSLISNTGELFF; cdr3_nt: TGTGCCAGCAGCTTAATTTCGAACACCGGGGAGCTGTTTTTT
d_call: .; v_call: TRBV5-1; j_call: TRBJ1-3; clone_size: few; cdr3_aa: CASSLATASGNTIYF; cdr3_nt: TGCGCCAGCAGCTTGGCTACAGCCTCTGGAAACACCATATATTTT
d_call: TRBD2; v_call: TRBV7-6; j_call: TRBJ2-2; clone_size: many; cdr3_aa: CASSPSGTSTGELFF; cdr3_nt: TGTGCCAGCAGCCCCAGCGGGACTAGCACCGGGGAGCTGTTTTTT
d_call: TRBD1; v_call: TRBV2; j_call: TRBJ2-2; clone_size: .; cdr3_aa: CASKQTGTANTGELFF; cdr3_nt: TGTGCCAGCAAGCAAACCGGGACAGCAAACACCGGGGAGCTGTTTTTT
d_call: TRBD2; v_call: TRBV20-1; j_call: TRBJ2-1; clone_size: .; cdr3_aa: CSAKRELSVNEQFF; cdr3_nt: TGCAGTGCTAAGCGGGAGTTGTCGGTGAATGAGCAGTTCTTC
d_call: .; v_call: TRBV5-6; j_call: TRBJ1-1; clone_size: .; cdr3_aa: CASSLGAASWIPEAFF; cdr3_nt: TGTGCCAGCAGCTTGGGGGCCGCATCTTGGATCCCTGAAGCTTTCTTT
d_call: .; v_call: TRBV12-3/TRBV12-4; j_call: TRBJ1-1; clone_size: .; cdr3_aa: CASSLYADRRIEAFF; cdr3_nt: TGTGCCAGCAGTTTATACGCGGACAGACGGATTGAAGCTTTCTTT
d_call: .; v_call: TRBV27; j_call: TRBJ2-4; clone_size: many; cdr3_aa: CASSMGSMGNIQYF; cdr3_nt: TGTGCCAGTTCTATGGGCAGCATGGGTAACATTCAGTACTTC
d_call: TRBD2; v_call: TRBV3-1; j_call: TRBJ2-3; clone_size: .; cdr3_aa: CASSQMIAGGLTDTQYF; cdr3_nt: TGTGCCAGCAGCCAAATGATAGCGGGAGGACTCACAGATACGCAGTATTTT
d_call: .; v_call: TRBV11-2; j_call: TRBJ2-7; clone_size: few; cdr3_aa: CASSLAFRGGTASEQYF; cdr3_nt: TGTGCCAGCAGCTTAGCATTCCGGGGTGGCACTGCTAGCGAGCAGTACTTC
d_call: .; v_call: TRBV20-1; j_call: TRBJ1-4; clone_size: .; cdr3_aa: CSARALSTTNEKLFF; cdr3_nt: TGCAGTGCTAGAGCCCTTTCAACAACTAATGAAAAACTGTTTTTT
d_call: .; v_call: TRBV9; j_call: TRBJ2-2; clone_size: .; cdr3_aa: CASSERGMSTGELFF; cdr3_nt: TGTGCCAGCAGCGAGAGGGGCATGAGCACCGGGGAGCTGTTTTTT
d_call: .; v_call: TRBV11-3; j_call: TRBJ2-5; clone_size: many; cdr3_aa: CASSPASEQETQYF; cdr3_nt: TGTGCCAGCAGCCCCGCGTCCGAGCAAGAGACCCAGTACTTC
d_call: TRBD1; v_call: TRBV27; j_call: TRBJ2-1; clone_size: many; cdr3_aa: CASSPGRRDRSQSYNEQFF; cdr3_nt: TGTGCCAGCAGTCCCGGTCGGCGGGACAGGAGTCAATCCTACAATGAGCAGTTCTTC